These T cell receptor beta chains were read from a single sample in a study of T-cell reconstitution after alpha-beta-depleted transplantation in children. MiXCR was run by TCRdb on the PCR reads, yielding one entry per CDR3 protein. The sample lists about 370,000 distinct CDR3 sequences; around 21% were seen once. The sequences come from PBMCs from the stem cell graft donor, collected from the stem cell graft. These receptors all come from a human donor who donated a stem cell graft to a child with acute myeloid leukemia. Both conserved end residues are part of each CDR3. A D gene is named only where the DNA matches it firmly. Rows may omit the clone size; those that give it use once, few, many or a size class.

TGTGCCAGCAGTGAATCGAGGACAGGGGCGTTCGAGCAGTACTTC	CASSESRTGAFEQYF	TRBD1	TRBV25-1	TRBJ2-7	.
TGTGCCAGCAGTATAAGGACAGGGAGGTACGAGCAGTACTTC	CASSIRTGRYEQYF	TRBD1	TRBV12-3/TRBV12-4	TRBJ2-7	many
TGCAGTGCTAGAGATAATATCCCTGTTGGAACCTACGAGCAGTACTTC	CSARDNIPVGTYEQYF	.	TRBV20-1	TRBJ2-7	.
TGCGCCAGCAGCCAAGGTCATACGGGAGTCTACGAGCAGTACTTC	CASSQGHTGVYEQYF	.	TRBV4-1	TRBJ2-7	few
TGCAGCGTTGGGGCAGGGGGCTACGAGCAGTACTTC	CSVGAGGYEQYF	TRBD1	TRBV29-1	TRBJ2-7	many
TGCGCCAGCACCTCGTTGGGGGACGGTACGACAGATACGCAGTATTTT	CASTSLGDGTTDTQYF	.	TRBV5-1	TRBJ2-3	few
TGCAGTGCTAGAGGACTAGCGGGAAAAGAGACCCAGTACTTC	CSARGLAGKETQYF	TRBD2	TRBV20-1	TRBJ2-5	.
TGTGCCAGCAGCGTAGGGTTAGCAGGGACAGATACGCAGTATTTT	CASSVGLAGTDTQYF	.	TRBV9	TRBJ2-3	.
TGCAGTGCTATGGGGGGGGCCCGCAATCAGCCCCAGCATTTT	CSAMGGARNQPQHF	.	TRBV20-1	TRBJ1-5	.
TGCGCCAGCAGCTGGGGGACGGTGAACACCGGGGAGCTGTTTTTT	CASSWGTVNTGELFF	.	TRBV5-1	TRBJ2-2	.
TGTGCCACCAATACAGGGGAGCAGTTCTTC	CATNTGEQFF	.	TRBV2	TRBJ2-1	.
TGCAGTGCTAGAGATCAACAGGGCCTATTCTCCTACAATGAGCAGTTCTTC	CSARDQQGLFSYNEQFF	.	TRBV20-1	TRBJ2-1	.
TGTGCCATCAACGGCGGGAGCTCCTACAATGAGCAGTTCTTC	CAINGGSSYNEQFF	TRBD2	TRBV10-3	TRBJ2-1	many
TGCAGCGTTGATGTGGGAGGTACAGATACGCAGTATTTT	CSVDVGGTDTQYF	.	TRBV29-1	TRBJ2-3	many
TGTGCCAGCAGCTTCCCGGACAGGGGATACAATGAGCAGTTCTTC	CASSFPDRGYNEQFF	TRBD1	TRBV7-9	TRBJ2-1	.
TGTGCCATCAGTGATTCTAGCGGGACTACAGATACGCAGTATTTT	CAISDSSGTTDTQYF	TRBD2	TRBV10-3	TRBJ2-3	many
TGCAGTGCTAGTGTAACAGGGGTTCAGCCCCAGCATTTT	CSASVTGVQPQHF	TRBD1	TRBV20-1	TRBJ1-5	.
TGCGCCAGCAGCTTGGCAGCAGGGTCCGCCGGGGAGCTGTTTTTT	CASSLAAGSAGELFF	.	TRBV5-1	TRBJ2-2	few
TGTGCCAGCAGCCAGACAGGGGGGGAGCAGTTCTTC	CASSQTGGEQFF	TRBD1	TRBV4-2	TRBJ2-1	.
TGTGCCATCAGTGAGGACAGGGGGAACACTGAAGCTTTCTTT	CAISEDRGNTEAFF	TRBD1	TRBV10-3	TRBJ1-1	.
TGTGCCAGCAGCCGGGACAGGGACCAAGAGACCCAGTACTTC	CASSRDRDQETQYF	TRBD1	TRBV28	TRBJ2-5	.
TGTGCCAGCAGCTTTAGCGGGAGCTCTGGGGCCAACGTCCTGACTTTC	CASSFSGSSGANVLTF	TRBD2	TRBV11-2	TRBJ2-6	.
TGTGCCAGCAGCCCCACCGGCTTGAGCTCCTACAATGAGCAGTTCTTC	CASSPTGLSSYNEQFF	.	TRBV7-8	TRBJ2-1	.
TGTGCCAGCAGACCATTGGGGGACGGGATCGATGAGCAGTTCTTC	CASRPLGDGIDEQFF	.	TRBV3-1	TRBJ2-1	many
TGCAGTGCTACGACTAGCGGGAGGCAGCCCAACGAGCAGTACTTC	CSATTSGRQPNEQYF	TRBD2	TRBV20-1	TRBJ2-7	.
TGCAGTGCTAGGGCGGGACTAGCGTACAATGAGCAGTTCTTC	CSARAGLAYNEQFF	TRBD2	TRBV20-1	TRBJ2-1	few
TGCAGTGCGAGGGACAGGGGTTGGTCTAGCACAGATACGCAGTATTTT	CSARDRGWSSTDTQYF	TRBD1	TRBV20-1	TRBJ2-3	.
TGTGCCAGCAGCTTAGCGTGGGGACTAGCGGAGTACAATGAGCAGTTCTTC	CASSLAWGLAEYNEQFF	TRBD2	TRBV7-2	TRBJ2-1	.
TGCGCCAGCAGCTGGGGACCGAACTCCTACGAGCAGTACTTC	CASSWGPNSYEQYF	.	TRBV5-1	TRBJ2-7	.
TGCAGTGCTAGTAGTAGCAGCGCTCCGAGCACAGATACGCAGTATTTT	CSASSSSAPSTDTQYF	.	TRBV20-1	TRBJ2-3	many